Listed below are T cell receptor beta chains from one sample, sequenced in a study of response to subunit inactivated influenza vaccine. TCRdb redid the calling of the RT-PCR reads with MiXCR, one entry per CDR3 protein. The data contain roughly 630,000 distinct CDR3 sequences, 14% of them singletons. The sequencing used PBMCs from blood, collected around two weeks before vaccination. The receptors derive from a man aged 50 to 59 who received an inactivated influenza vaccine. Each CDR3 is given with its conserved first and last residue. The order of the fields is CDR3 length, clone size, J gene, V gene, D gene, CDR3 DNA, CDR3 protein. A D gene is named only where the DNA matches it firmly. A row's size may be missing; if present it is once, few, many or a size class.

14,many,TRBJ2-7,TRBV12-3/TRBV12-4,TRBD1,TGTGCCAGCAGCCCGACAGGGGGTCCCTACGAGCAGTACTTC,CASSPTGGPYEQYF
15,NA,TRBJ2-1,TRBV4-2,NA,TGTGCCAGCAGCCAAGAATCGCTCTCCTACAATGAGCAGTTCTTC,CASSQESLSYNEQFF
14,few,TRBJ1-1,TRBV6-2/TRBV6-3,NA,TGTGCCAGCAGGACAGTGGGAGTGAACACTGAAGCTTTCTTT,CASRTVGVNTEAFF
19,NA,TRBJ2-2,TRBV30,NA,TGTGCCTGGAGTGGGGGGAGTCAGGGCCGACTTTCGAACACCGGGGAGCTGTTTTTT,CAWSGGSQGRLSNTGELFF
16,NA,TRBJ2-3,TRBV12-3/TRBV12-4,NA,TGTGCCAGCGGCGAAGGTGGGTCAGGGGGCACAGATACGCAGTATTTT,CASGEGGSGGTDTQYF
14,few,TRBJ2-5,TRBV7-9,NA,TGTGCCAGCAGCCAAGGAATCACCGGAGAGACCCAGTACTTC,CASSQGITGETQYF
17,NA,TRBJ2-7,TRBV7-9,TRBD2,TGTGCCAGCAGCTTAGTCCCAGGGACTAGCGGTTACTACGAGCAGTACTTC,CASSLVPGTSGYYEQYF
15,NA,TRBJ2-2,TRBV19,NA,TGTGCCAGTAGTATTACAGATACGAACACCGGGGAGCTGTTTTTT,CASSITDTNTGELFF
12,many,TRBJ2-5,TRBV14,NA,TGTGCCAGCAGCCACGGAAGCAGATCCCAGTACTTC,CASSHGSRSQYF
14,few,TRBJ2-7,TRBV20-1,NA,TGCAGTCTACCCCGCGAGGGCAGATCCTACGAGCAGTACTTC,CSLPREGRSYEQYF
14,many,TRBJ1-4,TRBV4-3,NA,TGCGCCAGCAGTCGCCAGACAACTAATGAAAAACTGTTTTTT,CASSRQTTNEKLFF
15,NA,TRBJ2-5,TRBV2,TRBD2,TGTGCCAGCAGTGAACCTAGCGGGATCGGCCAGACCCAGTACTTC,CASSEPSGIGQTQYF
16,NA,TRBJ2-1,TRBV20-1,NA,TGCAGTGCTACCTCGGGGGCTTCAGGCTCCTACAATGAGCAGTTCTTC,CSATSGASGSYNEQFF
14,NA,TRBJ2-1,TRBV9,NA,TGTGCCAGCAGCGTAGCTATTAGCTACAATGAGCAGTTCTTC,CASSVAISYNEQFF
16,NA,TRBJ2-7,TRBV15,TRBD1,TGTGCCACCAGCAGAGGACAGGGGGGGTGGTTATACGAGCAGTACTTC,CATSRGQGGWLYEQYF
14,NA,TRBJ2-2,TRBV11-2,NA,TGTGCCAGCAGACGGGGGCGTTTGGCCGGGGAGCTGTTTTTT,CASRRGRLAGELFF
15,NA,TRBJ2-7,TRBV20-1,NA,TGCAGTGCTAGGTTTCCGGGGTTTAGCGCCGACGAGCAGTACTTC,CSARFPGFSADEQYF
13,few,TRBJ1-5,TRBV15,NA,TGTGCCACCAGCATCAACAGGGCCCAGCCCCAGCATTTT,CATSINRAQPQHF
13,many,TRBJ1-2,TRBV6-2/TRBV6-3,NA,TGTGCCAGCAGTCAATCGGGAGACTATGGCTACACCTTC,CASSQSGDYGYTF
15,few,TRBJ2-7,TRBV6-1,NA,TGTGCCAGCAGTCCAGTGGACTTGGGCTCCTACGAGCAGTACTTC,CASSPVDLGSYEQYF
12,many,TRBJ2-1,TRBV29-1,NA,TGCAGCGTTGAAGAGACAGCAAATGAGCAGTTCTTC,CSVEETANEQFF
14,once,TRBJ2-7,TRBV12-3/TRBV12-4,NA,TGTGCCAGCAGTTTCGCCGCTATGGAGGGGGAGCAGTACTTC,CASSFAAMEGEQYF
17,NA,TRBJ2-1,TRBV13,TRBD2,TGTGCCAGCAGCTTAGAAGGCAGTCGGCGGGGGGGCATTGAGCAGTTCTTC,CASSLEGSRRGGIEQFF